This T cell receptor beta chain was found in a study of Tregs in tolerant kidney transplant recipients. The CDR3 is made up of 15 amino acids. Germline V gene data show CDR1 as SGDLS and CDR2 as YYNGEE. With 6 bases clipped from V and 0 bases from J, the junction kept 5 bases outside the gene matches. TCRdb keeps only in-frame clones here, not all; method: immunoSEQ multiplex PCR. The repertoire consists of 100,000 to 130,000 clones, with roughly 89% occurring once and the leading ten covering roughly 0.35%. This clonotype was sampled from a human donor who received a combined kidney and bone marrow transplant. This chain uses TRBV9 with TRBJ2-2; TRBD2 matches at 7 bases. The source material was CD4+ T cells from blood, sampled before the transplant. CDR3 DNA sequence: TGTGCCAGCAAGGGAGGGACGGCGAACACCGGGGAGCTGTTTTTT. It is translated as CASKGGTANTGELFF.